These 25 T cell receptor beta chains were all obtained from the same sample, sequenced in a study of somatic mutations in cytotoxic T cells in rheumatoid arthritis. Using immunoSEQ multiplex PCR, the repertoire was profiled, and TCRdb retains in-frame clones only, with some absent. The sample shows 11,000 or so clones, 65% to 75% of them seen only once. Sequenced sample: CD8+ T cells sorted from blood. The receptors were gathered from a man aged 70 or older in good health.

This chain connects TRBV5-6 to TRBJ2-1; maybe TRBD2 (6 bases). The CDR3 has 17 amino acids. CDR1 and CDR2 from the germline V gene are SGHDT and YYEEEE. Trimming took off 1 base at V and 7 bases at J, with 21 bases between the two ends. The CDR3 is CASSLFYGMRDVNEQFF. For the CDR3, the DNA is TGTGCCAGCAGCTTGTTTTACGGGATGCGGGATGTAAATGAGCAGTTCTTC.

This chain connects TRBV27 to TRBJ2-7; tentatively, D is TRBD1 (6 bases). The CDR3 sequence is 14 residues long. Germline CDR1 and CDR2: MNHEY and SMNVEV (reference sequence). With 4 bases removed from V and 3 bases from J, the gap between germline ends came to 13 bases. The CDR3 sequence is CASSYNRDFYEQYF. The CDR3, as DNA: TGTGCCAGCAGTTACAACAGGGATTTCTACGAGCAGTACTTC.

V is TRBV6-1 and J is TRBJ2-5; no firm D call. This CDR3 has 13 amino acids. Germline V CDR1 and CDR2: MNHNS, SASEGT. V lost 4 bases to trimming and J lost 2 bases, with 8 bases between them. Here the CDR3 reads CASSADAQETQYF. DNA of the CDR3: TGTGCCAGCAGTGCGGACGCGCAAGAGACCCAGTACTTC.

This clone turned up a few times. The chain links TRBV5-4 to TRBJ2-7; 8 bases align to TRBD1. The CDR3 consists of 15 residues. The germline V gene encodes CDR1 SGHNT and CDR2 YYREEE (reference sequence). The trim removed 1 base at V and 2 bases at J, leaving 5 bases unmatched. This CDR3 is CASSLSGGGAYEQYF. The DNA for the CDR3 is TGTGCCAGCAGCTTGTCAGGGGGCGGCGCCTACGAGCAGTACTTC.

The chain employs TRBV2 and TRBJ2-5; 8 bases map to TRBD2. V shed 1 base, J shed 5 bases, and the junction held 9 bases outside the gene matches. Germline CDR1 is SNHLY and CDR2 is FYNNEI. This CDR3 has 16 amino acids. CDR3 DNA sequence: TGTGCCAGCAGTGAAGGGCGGGGGGCTCCTCGGGAGACCCAGTACTTC. It is translated as CASSEGRGAPRETQYF.

The genes are TRBV16 and TRBJ2-1; D unresolved. This CDR3 is built from 12 residues. Germline V gene data show CDR1 as KGHSY and CDR2 as FQNENV. The V gene lost 3 bases and the J gene lost 10 bases, with 10 bases spanning the gap. The CDR3 bases are TGTGCCAGCAGCCACGGAACGGACGAGCAGTTCTTC. This sequence encodes CASSHGTDEQFF.

This clone occurred once. The chain carries TRBV7-2 and TRBJ2-5; possible D gene TRBD2, 6 bases. The J call may be faulty, since TRBJ2-7 better matches the DNA end. Germline CDR1 reads SGHTA; CDR2 reads FQGNSA. The CDR3 consists of 12 residues. The CDR3 is CASSVGGYEQYF. The CDR3, as DNA: TGTGCCAGCAGCGTGGGGGGCTACGAGCAGTACTTC.

The rearrangement joins TRBV10-3 to TRBJ2-7, with 7 bases identical to TRBD1. The germline V gene encodes CDR1 ENHRY and CDR2 SYGVKD. V gave up 6 bases and J gave up 5 bases; unmatched junction bases: 1. CDR3 length: 11 amino acids. CDR3 sequence: CAISQGDEQYF. CDR3 nucleotide sequence: TGTGCCATCAGCCAGGGGGACGAGCAGTACTTC.

This chain uses TRBV4-1 with TRBJ2-2, with D possibly matching TRBD1 (5 bases). Germline values: CDR1 MGHRA, CDR2 YSYEKL. V was clipped by 0 bases and J by 5 bases, with 10 bases between them. The CDR3 length is 15 residues. The CDR3 DNA reads as TGCGCCAGCAGCCAAGAGGGCAGGGCAACCGGGGAGCTGTTTTTT. As protein: CASSQEGRATGELFF.

The genes are TRBV29-1 and TRBJ2-1, with 10 bases fitting TRBD1. The V gene end was trimmed by 4 bases and the J gene end by 2 bases; junction bases not matched to a gene: 2. CDR3 length: 14 amino acids. Germline-derived CDR1 and CDR2 are SQVTM and ANQGSEA. The CDR3 sequence is CSVVGTGAYNEQFF. As DNA, the CDR3 is TGCAGCGTTGTAGGGACAGGGGCCTACAATGAGCAGTTCTTC.

This CDR3 reads CSVEERENTEAFF. The CDR3 region has the DNA TGCAGCGTTGAGGAAAGGGAGAACACTGAAGCTTTCTTT. The chain carries TRBV29-1 and TRBJ1-1; D not certain. CDR3 length: 13 amino acids. In germline, CDR1 is SQVTM, CDR2 ANQGSEA. Trimming took off 3 bases at V and 1 base at J, with 9 bases between the two ends.

This chain links TRBV9 with TRBJ1-1; the D gene is possibly TRBD1 (6 bases). The germline gives CDR1 SGDLS, CDR2 YYNGEE. Trimming took off 0 bases at V and 4 bases at J, with 13 bases between the two ends. The CDR3 totals 15 residues. In DNA form, the CDR3 reads TGTGCCAGCAGCGTAGAGGGGGGGGCGAGCACTGAAGCTTTCTTT. The encoded protein is CASSVEGGASTEAFF.

This clone was picked up a small number of times. The CDR3 sequence is CASSAGTGGAEAFF. The CDR3 bases are TGTGCCAGCAGTGCCGGGACAGGGGGCGCTGAAGCTTTCTTT. This sequence joins TRBV6-1 and TRBJ1-1; 12 positions match TRBD1. V was pared by 4 bases and J by 6 bases, with 3 bases of the junction left unmatched. Germline V gene data show CDR1 as MNHNS and CDR2 as SASEGT. The CDR3 totals 14 residues.

This clone is judged large. This chain connects TRBV6-8 to TRBJ1-5; TRBD1 aligns across 7 bases. The CDR3 totals 15 residues. Germline V lookup: CDR1 MNHGY, CDR2 SAAAGT. Losses at the gene ends were 8 bases for V and 7 bases for J; bases not matched to a gene: 14. The chain's CDR3 is CASPKLRGIRQPQHF. The CDR3 DNA sequence: TGTGCCAGCCCAAAGCTCAGGGGGATCAGGCAGCCCCAGCATTTT.

This chain uses TRBV4-1 with TRBJ2-5; the match to TRBD1 covers 7 bases. V lost 1 base to trimming and J lost 2 bases; unmatched junction nucleotides: 7. The CDR3 runs 16 residues. Germline assignment: CDR1 MGHRA and CDR2 YSYEKL. The CDR3 DNA reads as TGCGCCAGCAGCCAAGTACAGGACAGGACACAAGAGACCCAGTACTTC. Amino acid sequence: CASSQVQDRTQETQYF.

This chain joins TRBV6-1 and TRBJ1-2; TRBD1 is a possible D gene (5 bases). There are 13 residues in the CDR3. V was pared by 5 bases and J by 6 bases, with 13 bases between. Per the germline V gene, CDR1 is MNHNS and CDR2 is SASEGT. The CDR3 loop is CASSRGDPDGYTF. CDR3 DNA: TGTGCCAGCAGTCGGGGCGATCCTGATGGCTACACCTTC.

V and J are TRBV7-9 and TRBJ2-7; D is uncertain. The V gene's germline CDR1 is SEHNR and CDR2 FQNEAQ (reference sequence). This CDR3 comprises 13 residues. Trimming removed 4 bases from V and 3 bases from J, with 10 bases in between. The DNA for the CDR3 is TGTGCCAGCAGCTCTCAGGTTGACTACGAGCAGTACTTC. This codes for CASSSQVDYEQYF.

The sample holds one count of this clone. One end of the junction varies from germline; a read error may be responsible. The J gene is TRBJ2-6, the V gene TRBV7-9, with D maybe TRBD1 (5 bases). In germline, CDR1 is SEHNR, CDR2 FQNEAQ (reference sequence). CDR3 length: 14 residues. Here the CDR3 reads CASSLLSGANVLIF. CDR3 nucleotides: TGTGCCAGCAGCTTACTCTCTGGGGCCAACGTCCTGATTTTC.

The chain uses TRBV27 and TRBJ1-1; possible D gene TRBD1, 6 bases. CDR3 length: 12 amino acids. Germline CDR1 is MNHEY and CDR2 is SMNVEV (reference sequence). V lost 3 bases, J lost 8 bases, and 10 bases lay in between. CDR3 sequence: CASSLTGGEAFF. The CDR3 nucleotides read TGTGCCAGCAGTTTGACAGGAGGGGAAGCTTTCTTT.

CDR3 amino acids: CASRPGLASGEQFF. The CDR3 DNA follows: TGTGCCAGCAGACCGGGACTAGCGTCAGGTGAGCAGTTCTTC. The gene calls are TRBV6-4 and TRBJ2-1, with TRBD2 identical over 10 bases. Trimming removed 6 bases from V and 9 bases from J; junction bases left unmatched: 8. The CDR3 covers 14 residues. Germline CDR1 is MRHNA and CDR2 is SNTAGT.

This chain links TRBV27 with TRBJ2-3; D may be TRBD2 (5 bases). The CDR3 is made up of 14 amino acids. V lost 3 bases to trimming and J lost 1 base, with 8 bases between them. The V gene's germline CDR1 is MNHEY and CDR2 SMNVEV (reference sequence). Written as DNA, the CDR3 is TGTGCCAGCAGTTTTGGGCGGGGCACAGATACGCAGTATTTT. This sequence encodes CASSFGRGTDTQYF.

The chain carries TRBV5-6 and TRBJ1-1, with unresolved D. The ends were cut back, 0 bases at V and 3 bases at J, with 3 bases in the middle. Germline CDR1 reads SGHDT; CDR2 reads YYEEEE. This CDR3 has 12 residues. CDR3 sequence reads: CASSLVDTEAFF. As DNA, the CDR3 is TGTGCCAGCAGCTTGGTTGACACTGAAGCTTTCTTT. Together with reference TRBV5-6 and TRBJ1-1, the CDR3 gives the full variable domain: DAGVTQSPTHLIKTRGQQVTLRCSPKSGHDTVSWYQQALGQGPQFIFQYYEEEERQRGNFPDRFSGHQFPNYSSELNVNALLLGDSALYLCASSLVDTEAFFGQGTRLTVV.

Only a few counts were recorded for this clone. The rearrangement joins TRBV4-2 to TRBJ2-7; possible D gene TRBD1, 7 bases. The germline V gene encodes CDR1 LGHNA and CDR2 YNFKEQ. Trimming removed 0 bases at V and 2 bases at J, with 14 bases between. This CDR3 is 16 amino acids long. CDR3 sequence reads: CASSQDPQGGAYEQYF. CDR3 coding DNA: TGTGCCAGCAGCCAAGATCCCCAGGGGGGCGCCTACGAGCAGTACTTC.

This chain uses TRBV5-1 with TRBJ2-2; D not certain. V lost 2 bases, J lost 0 bases, and 11 bases lay in between. This CDR3 contains 16 residues. Germline CDR1 SGHRS, CDR2 YFSETQ. The CDR3 bases are TGCGCCAGCAGCTTTGACTCCCAGCCGAACACCGGGGAGCTGTTTTTT. Its translation: CASSFDSQPNTGELFF.

This chain connects TRBV7-9 to TRBJ1-2; D is undetermined. Germline-derived CDR1 and CDR2 are SEHNR and FQNEAQ (reference sequence). There are 13 residues in the CDR3. V gave up 5 bases and J gave up 4 bases, with 11 bases separating them. CDR3 region: CASSARESYGYTF. The CDR3 DNA reads TGTGCCAGCAGCGCCCGGGAGTCCTATGGCTACACCTTC.